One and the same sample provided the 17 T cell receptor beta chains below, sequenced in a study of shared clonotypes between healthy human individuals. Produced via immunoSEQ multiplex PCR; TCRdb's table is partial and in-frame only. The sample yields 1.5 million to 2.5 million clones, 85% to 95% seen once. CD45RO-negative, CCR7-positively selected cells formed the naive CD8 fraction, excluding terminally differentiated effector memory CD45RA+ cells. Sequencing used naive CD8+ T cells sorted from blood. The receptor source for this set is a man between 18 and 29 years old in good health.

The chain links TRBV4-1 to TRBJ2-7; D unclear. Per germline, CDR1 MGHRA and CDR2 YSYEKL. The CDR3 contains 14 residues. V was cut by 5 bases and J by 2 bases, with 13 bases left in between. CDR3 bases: TGCGCCAGCAGCACAAAGGAGCTCGCCTACGAGCAGTACTTC. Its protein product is CASSTKELAYEQYF.

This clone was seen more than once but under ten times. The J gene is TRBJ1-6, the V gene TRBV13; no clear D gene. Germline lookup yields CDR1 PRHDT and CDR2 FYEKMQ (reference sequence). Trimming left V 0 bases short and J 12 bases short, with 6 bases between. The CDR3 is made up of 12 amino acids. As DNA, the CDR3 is TGTGCCAGCAGCTTAGGCGTCAGACCCCTCCACTTT. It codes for CASSLGVRPLHF.

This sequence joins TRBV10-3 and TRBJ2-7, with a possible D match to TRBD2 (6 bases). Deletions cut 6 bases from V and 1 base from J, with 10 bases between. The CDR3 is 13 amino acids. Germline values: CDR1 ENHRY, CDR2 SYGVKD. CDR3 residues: CAIRTGVSYEQYF. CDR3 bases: TGTGCCATCAGGACGGGAGTGTCCTACGAGCAGTACTTC.

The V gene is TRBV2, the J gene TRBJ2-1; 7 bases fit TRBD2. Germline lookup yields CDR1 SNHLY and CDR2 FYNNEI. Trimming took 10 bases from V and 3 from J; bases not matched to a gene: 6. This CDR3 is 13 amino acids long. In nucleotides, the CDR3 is TGTGCCACAGCGAGGACTAGCTACAATGAGCAGTTCTTC. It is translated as CATARTSYNEQFF.

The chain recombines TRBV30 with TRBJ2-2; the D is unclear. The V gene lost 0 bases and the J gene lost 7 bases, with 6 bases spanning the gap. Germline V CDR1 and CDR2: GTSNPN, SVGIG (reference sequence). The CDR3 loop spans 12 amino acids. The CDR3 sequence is CAWSVMVGELFF. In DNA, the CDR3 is TGTGCCTGGAGTGTAATGGTCGGGGAGCTGTTTTTT.

The CDR3 is CASSFRTGVYEQYF. The CDR3 bases are TGCGCCAGCAGCTTCAGGACAGGGGTCTACGAGCAGTACTTC. The genes are TRBV5-1 and TRBJ2-7; 9 bases match TRBD1. V gave up 2 bases and J gave up 3 bases; unmatched junction bases: 3. CDR3 length: 14 amino acids. CDR1 is SGHRS and CDR2 is YFSETQ in the germline V gene.

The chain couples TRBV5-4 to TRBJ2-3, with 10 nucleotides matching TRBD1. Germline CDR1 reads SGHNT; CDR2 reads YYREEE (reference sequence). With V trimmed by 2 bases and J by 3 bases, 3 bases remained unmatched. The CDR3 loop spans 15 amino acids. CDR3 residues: CASSFWTGGTDTQYF. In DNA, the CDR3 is TGTGCCAGCAGCTTTTGGACAGGGGGGACAGATACGCAGTATTTT.

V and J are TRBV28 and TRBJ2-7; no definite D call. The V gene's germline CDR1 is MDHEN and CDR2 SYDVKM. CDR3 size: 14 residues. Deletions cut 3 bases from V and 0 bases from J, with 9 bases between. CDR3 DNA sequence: TGTGCCAGCAGTTTGCACGGCGGCTCCTACGAGCAGTACTTC. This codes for CASSLHGGSYEQYF. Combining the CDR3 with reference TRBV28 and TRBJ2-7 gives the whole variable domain DVKVTQSSRYLVKRTGEKVFLECVQDMDHENMFWYRQDPGLGLRLIYFSYDVKMKEKGDIPEGYSVSREKKERFSLILESASTNQTSMYLCASSLHGGSYEQYFGPGTRLTVT.

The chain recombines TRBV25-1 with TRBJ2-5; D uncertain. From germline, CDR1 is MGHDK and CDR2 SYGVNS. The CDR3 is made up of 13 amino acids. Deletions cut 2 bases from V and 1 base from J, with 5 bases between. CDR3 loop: CASSETLQETQYF. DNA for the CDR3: TGTGCCAGCAGTGAAACCCTCCAAGAGACCCAGTACTTC.

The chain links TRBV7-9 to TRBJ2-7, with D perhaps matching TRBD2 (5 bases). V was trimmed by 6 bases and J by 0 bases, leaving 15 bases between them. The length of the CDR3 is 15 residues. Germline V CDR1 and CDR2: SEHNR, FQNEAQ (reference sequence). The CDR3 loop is CASRSSGTSSYEQYF. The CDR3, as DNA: TGTGCCAGCAGATCGTCGGGAACTAGCTCCTACGAGCAGTACTTC. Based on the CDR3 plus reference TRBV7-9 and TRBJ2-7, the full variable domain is DTGVSQNPRHKITKRGQNVTFRCDPISEHNRLYWYRQTLGQGPEFLTYFQNEAQLEKSRLLSDRFSAERPKGSFSTLEIQRTEQGDSAMYLCASRSSGTSSYEQYFGPGTRLTVT.

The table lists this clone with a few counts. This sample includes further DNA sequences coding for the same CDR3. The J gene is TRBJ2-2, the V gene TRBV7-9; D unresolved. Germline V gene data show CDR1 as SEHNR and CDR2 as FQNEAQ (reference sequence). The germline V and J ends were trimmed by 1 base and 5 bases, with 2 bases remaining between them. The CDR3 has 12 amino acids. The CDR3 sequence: CASSLETGELFF. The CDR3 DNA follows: TGTGCCAGCAGCTTAGAGACCGGGGAGCTGTTTTTT.

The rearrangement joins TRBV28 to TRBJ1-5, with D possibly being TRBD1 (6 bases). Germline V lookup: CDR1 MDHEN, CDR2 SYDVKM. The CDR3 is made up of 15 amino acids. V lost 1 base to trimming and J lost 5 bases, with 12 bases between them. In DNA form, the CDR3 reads TGTGCCAGCAGTTTATCAGGGGTCGGTGATCAGCCCCAGCATTTT. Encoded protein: CASSLSGVGDQPQHF.

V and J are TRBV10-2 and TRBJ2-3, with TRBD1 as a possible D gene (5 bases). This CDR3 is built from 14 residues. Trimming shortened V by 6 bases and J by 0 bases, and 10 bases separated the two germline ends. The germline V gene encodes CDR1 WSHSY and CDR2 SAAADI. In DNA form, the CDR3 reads TGCGCCAGCAGACCGACAGTTAGCACAGATACGCAGTATTTT. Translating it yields CASRPTVSTDTQYF.

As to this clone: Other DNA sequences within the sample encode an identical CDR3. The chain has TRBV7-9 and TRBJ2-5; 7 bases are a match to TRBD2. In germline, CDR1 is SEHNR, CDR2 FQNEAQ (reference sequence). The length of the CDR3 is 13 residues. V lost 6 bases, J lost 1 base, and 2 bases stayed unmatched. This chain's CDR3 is CASSWGGQETQYF. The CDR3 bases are TGTGCCAGCAGTTGGGGGGGCCAAGAGACCCAGTACTTC.

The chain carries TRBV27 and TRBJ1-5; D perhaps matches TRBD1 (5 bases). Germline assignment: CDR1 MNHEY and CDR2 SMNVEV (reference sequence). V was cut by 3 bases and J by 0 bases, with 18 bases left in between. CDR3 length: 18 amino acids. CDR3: CASSLLGPGINSNQPQHF. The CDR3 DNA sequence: TGTGCCAGCAGTTTGTTGGGGCCAGGGATCAATAGCAATCAGCCCCAGCATTTT.

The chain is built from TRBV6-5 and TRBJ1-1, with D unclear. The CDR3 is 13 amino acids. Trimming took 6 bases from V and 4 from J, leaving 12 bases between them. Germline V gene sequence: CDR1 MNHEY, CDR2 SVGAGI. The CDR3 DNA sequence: TGTGCCAGCAGCACGACCCCGGGCACTGAAGCTTTCTTT. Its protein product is CASSTTPGTEAFF.

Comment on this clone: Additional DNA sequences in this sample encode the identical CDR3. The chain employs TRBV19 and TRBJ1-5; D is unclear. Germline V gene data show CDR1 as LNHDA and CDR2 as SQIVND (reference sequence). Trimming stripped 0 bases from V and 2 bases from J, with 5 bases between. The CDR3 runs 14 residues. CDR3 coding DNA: TGTGCCAGTAGTATAGATTTAGGCAATCAGCCCCAGCATTTT. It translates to CASSIDLGNQPQHF.